Described below is a single TCR beta chain sequence and its context. The assay was immunoSEQ multiplex PCR, and TCRdb's table has in-frame clones only and misses some. The sample includes 450,000 or so clones, roughly 89% of them seen just once. The V and J ends lost 5 bases and 4 bases respectively, with 17 bases between them. The CDR3 is made up of 15 amino acids. Germline loops: CDR1 SGHAT, CDR2 FQDESV (reference sequence). The data were obtained in a study of blood T cell repertoires in COVID-19. The wider study: T cells, B-cell-depleted T cells, or PBMCs supplied cDNA or gDNA.

J is TRBJ2-5 and V is TRBV11-1, with TRBD1 as a possible D gene (6 bases). What was sequenced was peripheral blood. This TCR came from a man aged 18 to 30 with COVID-19, enrolled during active disease. The CDR3 spells CASSPNQGWGETQYF. The CDR3 DNA follows: TGTGCCAGCAGCCCCAATCAGGGGTGGGGAGAGACCCAGTACTTC.